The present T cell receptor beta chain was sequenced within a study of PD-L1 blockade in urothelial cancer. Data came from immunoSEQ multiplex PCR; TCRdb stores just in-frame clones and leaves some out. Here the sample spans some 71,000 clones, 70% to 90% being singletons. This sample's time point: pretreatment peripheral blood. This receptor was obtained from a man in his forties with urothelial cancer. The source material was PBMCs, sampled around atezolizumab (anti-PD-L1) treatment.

The CDR3 DNA follows: TGTGCCAGCAGTACCAAGGGGACAGGGGAACCGGGGGCCCAGTACTTC. Translating it yields CASSTKGTGEPGAQYF. V and J are TRBV28 and TRBJ2-5; 10 nucleotides align to TRBD1. V was clipped by 5 bases and J by 9 bases; unmatched bases: 15. Germline-derived CDR1 and CDR2 are MDHEN and SYDVKM. The CDR3 totals 16 residues.